A single T cell receptor beta chain is shown here with its context. Its antigen is currently unknown. This entry belongs to a study of identical twins. Study-wide results and limits: Whereas memory repertoires showed no such difference, abundant cord blood beta clonotypes carried fewer insertions. Where out-of-frame alpha sequences were twin-shared, they showed excess low generation probability. Invariant cells of the MAIT and iNKT types might have partly distorted the zero-insertion analyses.

This CDR3 is 15 amino acids long. V shed 3 bases and J shed 0 bases, with 11 bases lying between them. The V gene's germline CDR1 is DFQATT and CDR2 SNEGSKA (reference sequence). Template switching (which added a universal primer site) was used, and cDNA carried unique molecular identifiers. Using its own MiXCR run on the 5' RACE reads, TCRdb lists one record per CDR3 protein. The sample has some 1,600,000 distinct CDR3 sequences, about 32% seen once; the top ten hold less than 0.35%. The TCR comes from a newborn girl in good health. V gene TRBV20-1 combines with J gene TRBJ2-2; tentatively, D is TRBD2 (6 bases). Sequenced: cord blood. CDR3 coding DNA: TGCAGTGCTAGTTACGGGAGCGCGAACACCGGGGAGCTGTTTTTT. Translated: CSASYGSANTGELFF.